This entry features one T cell receptor (beta chain) sequence. Its cognate antigen is unknown. These data belong to a study of shared clonotypes between healthy human individuals. Findings and caveats of the study: Against clonotypes common to all four donors, non-shared ones had lower generation probabilities. The sampled material consisted only of blood, and tissue repertoires are likely to differ.

The CDR3 consists of 16 residues. From germline, CDR1 is MNHEY and CDR2 SVGAGI. Losses at the gene ends were 4 bases for V and 1 base for J; bases not matched to a gene: 9. Assay used: immunoSEQ multiplex PCR; TCRdb lists only in-frame clones, some missing. The sample lists around 1 million clones, roughly 72% occurring once. Study donors comprised healthy, HIV-negative adults devoid of recent acute infection or vaccination. Splitting of CD4+ cells produced CD45RA+ naive and CD45RA-negative memory subsets. The sequenced sample was memory CD4+ T cells sorted from blood. As to subset: CD45RA-negative fraction. The TCR was taken from a man younger than 35 in good health. The V and J genes are TRBV6-5 and TRBJ1-1; 7 bases fit TRBD1. The CDR3 DNA reads as TGTGCCAGCAGTTCAGCAGGGGGAATAAGGAACACTGAAGCTTTCTTT. The encoded protein is CASSSAGGIRNTEAFF.